This T cell receptor (beta chain) is from a study of blood T cell repertoires in COVID-19. In germline, CDR1 is LNHDA, CDR2 SQIVND (reference sequence). CDR3 length: 13 residues. The V and J ends lost 2 bases and 5 bases respectively, with 10 bases between them. This table comes from immunoSEQ multiplex PCR, and its TCRdb copy is limited to in-frame clones, with some not included. The table lists hundreds of thousands of clones, approximately 85% of them singletons. The source material was peripheral blood. The receptor was derived from a man aged 45-65 years with active or convalescent COVID-19. V gene TRBV19 combines with J gene TRBJ2-7, with D maybe TRBD2 (5 bases). This chain's CDR3 is CASSIRDRDEQYF. For the CDR3, the DNA is TGTGCCAGTAGTATACGGGATAGGGACGAGCAGTACTTC.